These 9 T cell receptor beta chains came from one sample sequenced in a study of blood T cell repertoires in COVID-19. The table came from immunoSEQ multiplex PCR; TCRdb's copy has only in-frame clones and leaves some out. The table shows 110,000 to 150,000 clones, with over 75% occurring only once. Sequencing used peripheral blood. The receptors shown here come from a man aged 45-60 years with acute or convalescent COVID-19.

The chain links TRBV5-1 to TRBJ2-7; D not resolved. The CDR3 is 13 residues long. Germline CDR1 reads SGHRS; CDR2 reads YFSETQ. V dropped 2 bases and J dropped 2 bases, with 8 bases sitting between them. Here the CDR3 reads CASSFTEAYEQYF. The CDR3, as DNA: TGCGCCAGCAGCTTTACAGAAGCCTACGAGCAGTACTTC.

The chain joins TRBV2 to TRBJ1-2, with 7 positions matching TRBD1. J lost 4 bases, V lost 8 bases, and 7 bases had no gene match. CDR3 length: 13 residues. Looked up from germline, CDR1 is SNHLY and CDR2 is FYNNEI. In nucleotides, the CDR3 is TGTGCCAGCGTCCTGACAGGGACCTATGGCTACACCTTC. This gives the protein CASVLTGTYGYTF.

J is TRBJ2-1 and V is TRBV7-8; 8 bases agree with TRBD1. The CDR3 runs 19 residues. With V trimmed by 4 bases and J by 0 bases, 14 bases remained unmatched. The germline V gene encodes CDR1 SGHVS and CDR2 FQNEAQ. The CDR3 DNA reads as TGTGCCAGCAGCTCGGACAGGGTGATGCGGACCGGCTCCTACAATGAGCAGTTCTTC. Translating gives CASSSDRVMRTGSYNEQFF.

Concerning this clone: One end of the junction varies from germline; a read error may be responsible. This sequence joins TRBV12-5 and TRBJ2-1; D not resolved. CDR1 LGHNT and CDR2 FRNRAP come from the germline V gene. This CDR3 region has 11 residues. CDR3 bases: TGTGTCACGACATCCTCCAATGAGCAGTTCTTC. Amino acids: CVTTSSNEQFF.

The CDR3 nucleotides are TGTGCCAGCAGCCCTGGGGGGGGGCTTTCCTACAATGAGCAGTTCTTC. It is translated as CASSPGGGLSYNEQFF. The chain carries TRBV7-9 and TRBJ2-1; maybe TRBD2 (7 bases). CDR1 is SEHNR, CDR2 FQNEAQ, per germline (reference sequence). Between the trimmed V and J ends, which lost 5 bases and 1 base, there was a span of 15 bases. The CDR3 runs 16 residues.

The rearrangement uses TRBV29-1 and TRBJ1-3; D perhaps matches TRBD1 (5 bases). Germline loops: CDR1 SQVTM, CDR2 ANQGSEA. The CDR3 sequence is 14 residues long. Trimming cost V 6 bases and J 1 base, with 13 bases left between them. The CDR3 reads CSVLVRGSGNTIYF. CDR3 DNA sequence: TGCAGCGTCCTAGTACGGGGGTCTGGAAACACCATATATTTT.

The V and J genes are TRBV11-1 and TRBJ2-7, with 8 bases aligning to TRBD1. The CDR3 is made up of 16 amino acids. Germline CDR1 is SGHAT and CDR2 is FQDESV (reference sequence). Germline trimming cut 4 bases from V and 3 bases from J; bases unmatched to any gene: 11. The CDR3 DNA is TGTGCCAGCAGCTCCACCCCGGGACAGGCTGTCTACGAGCAGTACTTC. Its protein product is CASSSTPGQAVYEQYF.

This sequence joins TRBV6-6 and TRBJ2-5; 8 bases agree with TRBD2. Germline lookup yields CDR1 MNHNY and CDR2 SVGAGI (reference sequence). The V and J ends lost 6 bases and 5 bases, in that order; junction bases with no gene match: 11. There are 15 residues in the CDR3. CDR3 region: CASRPPHGRGETQYF. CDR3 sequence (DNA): TGTGCCAGCAGACCGCCCCACGGGAGGGGCGAGACCCAGTACTTC.

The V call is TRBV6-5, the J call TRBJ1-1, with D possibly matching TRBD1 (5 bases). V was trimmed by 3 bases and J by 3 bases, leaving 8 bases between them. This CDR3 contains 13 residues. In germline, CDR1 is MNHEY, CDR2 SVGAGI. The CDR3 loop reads CASSYGADTEAFF. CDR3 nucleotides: TGTGCCAGCAGTTATGGGGCAGACACTGAAGCTTTCTTT.